Listed below are T cell receptor beta chains from one sample, sequenced in a study of blood T cell repertoires in COVID-19. The protocol was immunoSEQ multiplex PCR, while the TCRdb copy is restricted to in-frame clones and leaves out a portion. The sample consists of 80,000 to 90,000 clones, approximately 87% of them appearing once. The specimen was peripheral blood. The receptors originated from a woman aged 70-85 years with acute or convalescent COVID-19. Each CDR3 is given with its conserved first and last residue. The order of the fields is V gene, D gene, J gene, clone size, CDR3 DNA, CDR3 protein. The D gene is left open where the match is weak. For some rows the clone size is stated as once, few or many, or as a class when expanded; others skip it.

v_gene: TRBV9
d_gene: .
j_gene: TRBJ2-3
abundance: .
CDR3nt: TGTGCCAGCAGCGTATCTCCACTGGCGGGAGATACGCAGTATTTT
CDR3aa: CASSVSPLAGDTQYF

v_gene: TRBV7-2
d_gene: .
j_gene: TRBJ2-2
abundance: .
CDR3nt: TGTGCCAGCAGCTCCCTCGCTAGCGTCACCGGGGAGCTGTTTTTT
CDR3aa: CASSSLASVTGELFF

v_gene: TRBV2
d_gene: TRBD1
j_gene: TRBJ2-5
abundance: .
CDR3nt: TGTGCCAGCAGACGGGACAGGGAGACCCAGTACTTC
CDR3aa: CASRRDRETQYF

v_gene: TRBV19
d_gene: TRBD1
j_gene: TRBJ1-1
abundance: .
CDR3nt: TGTGCCAGTAGTATAGCCCTGACAGGGGGCAGGGGGAACACTGAAGCTTTCTTT
CDR3aa: CASSIALTGGRGNTEAFF

v_gene: TRBV7-6
d_gene: .
j_gene: TRBJ2-5
abundance: once
CDR3nt: TGTGCCAGCAGCTTAGTAAGGGGCAGGGCCCAGTACTTC
CDR3aa: CASSLVRGRAQYF

v_gene: TRBV28
d_gene: .
j_gene: TRBJ1-5
abundance: .
CDR3nt: TGTGCCAGCAGCCTTACAGTAACGCCCCAGCATTTT
CDR3aa: CASSLTVTPQHF

v_gene: TRBV5-6
d_gene: TRBD2
j_gene: TRBJ2-5
abundance: .
CDR3nt: TGTGCCAGCAGCTTGGTGAGGGGACTAGCATCCCAGTACTTC
CDR3aa: CASSLVRGLASQYF

v_gene: TRBV7-2
d_gene: .
j_gene: TRBJ1-1
abundance: .
CDR3nt: TGTGCCAGCAGCGAAACAGGGATCTTGAAAGCTTTCTTT
CDR3aa: CASSETGILKAFF

v_gene: TRBV5-8
d_gene: TRBD1
j_gene: TRBJ1-2
abundance: few
CDR3nt: TGTGCCAGCAGCCGGGGACAGGGTCCCTATGGCTACACCTTC
CDR3aa: CASSRGQGPYGYTF

v_gene: TRBV12-3/TRBV12-4
d_gene: .
j_gene: TRBJ1-2
abundance: .
CDR3nt: TGTGCCAGCAGTAAGACTCACCTTTATGGCTACACCTTC
CDR3aa: CASSKTHLYGYTF

v_gene: TRBV12-3/TRBV12-4
d_gene: TRBD1
j_gene: TRBJ1-2
abundance: .
CDR3nt: TGTGCCAGCAGACAGACAGGGTTTGTTGGCTACACCTTC
CDR3aa: CASRQTGFVGYTF

v_gene: TRBV29-1
d_gene: TRBD2
j_gene: TRBJ2-5
abundance: .
CDR3nt: TGCAGCGGGCGACTCGGGGGGCAAGAGACCCAGTACTTC
CDR3aa: CSGRLGGQETQYF

v_gene: TRBV6-5
d_gene: .
j_gene: TRBJ1-5
abundance: .
CDR3nt: TGTGCCAGCAGCCAGGGCCCTCTCTTCGCCCAGCATTTT
CDR3aa: CASSQGPLFAQHF

v_gene: TRBV24-1
d_gene: .
j_gene: TRBJ1-2
abundance: .
CDR3nt: TGTGCCACCAGTGATCGACGGGGTCCTGACTATGGCTACACCTTC
CDR3aa: CATSDRRGPDYGYTF

v_gene: TRBV7-9
d_gene: .
j_gene: TRBJ2-3
abundance: few
CDR3nt: TGTGCCAGCAGCTTAGGTCTACAGGGAGCAGATACGCAGTATTTT
CDR3aa: CASSLGLQGADTQYF

v_gene: TRBV3-1/TRBV3-2
d_gene: TRBD1
j_gene: TRBJ2-2
abundance: few
CDR3nt: TGTGCCAGCAGCCAAGGGGGACAGGGGAACACCGGGGAGCTGTTTTTT
CDR3aa: CASSQGGQGNTGELFF

v_gene: TRBV10-1
d_gene: .
j_gene: TRBJ2-3
abundance: once
CDR3nt: TGCGCCAGCAGTGAGGACAGGCTAGTTACGCAGTATTTT
CDR3aa: CASSEDRLVTQYF

v_gene: TRBV19
d_gene: .
j_gene: TRBJ1-2
abundance: .
CDR3nt: TGTGCCAGTAGTATAGTACCGGGGGGCTCGGGTGGCTACACCTTC
CDR3aa: CASSIVPGGSGGYTF

v_gene: TRBV6-6
d_gene: TRBD1
j_gene: TRBJ1-2
abundance: .
CDR3nt: TGTGCCAGCAGCTCAGACAGGGCTCGGCTCGGAGGCTACACCTTC
CDR3aa: CASSSDRARLGGYTF

v_gene: TRBV6-1
d_gene: .
j_gene: TRBJ1-3
abundance: .
CDR3nt: TGTGCCAGCAGTGAAACGGCAGGGGCCGGAAACACCATATATTTT
CDR3aa: CASSETAGAGNTIYF

v_gene: TRBV19
d_gene: TRBD2
j_gene: TRBJ2-1
abundance: .
CDR3nt: TGTGCCAGTTCGCTTAGCGGGGGGGTATTCAATGAGCAGTTCTTC
CDR3aa: CASSLSGGVFNEQFF

v_gene: TRBV6-6
d_gene: .
j_gene: TRBJ2-1
abundance: .
CDR3nt: TGTGCCAGCACCCCAGGCCCAGGGGTGGATGAGCAGTTCTTC
CDR3aa: CASTPGPGVDEQFF

v_gene: TRBV7-8
d_gene: TRBD1
j_gene: TRBJ1-5
abundance: .
CDR3nt: TGTGCCATCGGGGACAGTTCTAGCAATCAGCCCCAGCATTTT
CDR3aa: CAIGDSSSNQPQHF

v_gene: TRBV6-5
d_gene: .
j_gene: TRBJ1-1
abundance: .
CDR3nt: TGTGCCAGCAGTTTCCCGGGGGGCTCTGAAGCTTTCTTT
CDR3aa: CASSFPGGSEAFF

v_gene: TRBV5-5
d_gene: TRBD1
j_gene: TRBJ2-5
abundance: .
CDR3nt: TGTGCCAGCAGCTTGGACCGACAGGGGGAAGAAGAGACCCAGTACTTC
CDR3aa: CASSLDRQGEEETQYF

v_gene: TRBV5-5
d_gene: TRBD1
j_gene: TRBJ1-4
abundance: few
CDR3nt: TGTGCCAGCAGCTTCAGGGGGGCCGCTAATGAAAAACTGTTTTTT
CDR3aa: CASSFRGAANEKLFF

v_gene: TRBV19
d_gene: TRBD1
j_gene: TRBJ1-5
abundance: .
CDR3nt: TGTGCCAGTAGTTCTCAGGGGGGATATAGCAATCAGCCCCAGCATTTT
CDR3aa: CASSSQGGYSNQPQHF

v_gene: TRBV12-5
d_gene: TRBD2
j_gene: TRBJ2-2
abundance: .
CDR3nt: TGTGCTAGTGGTTTGAGTCTAGCGGGGGCCGGGGAGCTGTTTTTT
CDR3aa: CASGLSLAGAGELFF

v_gene: TRBV27
d_gene: .
j_gene: TRBJ2-5
abundance: once
CDR3nt: TGTGCCAGCAGTCCCCGGACAGAAGAGACCCAGTACTTC
CDR3aa: CASSPRTEETQYF

v_gene: TRBV14
d_gene: TRBD2
j_gene: TRBJ2-3
abundance: .
CDR3nt: TGTGCCAGCAGCAAACCTTCCGGGACTAGCGGGAGGGCCCAAGGAGATACGCAGTATTTT
CDR3aa: CASSKPSGTSGRAQGDTQYF

v_gene: TRBV4-2
d_gene: .
j_gene: TRBJ2-1
abundance: .
CDR3nt: TGTGCCAGCAGCCAAGAGTCAGCGGAACAACCCTACAATGAGCAGTTCTTC
CDR3aa: CASSQESAEQPYNEQFF

v_gene: TRBV4-1
d_gene: TRBD2
j_gene: TRBJ2-1
abundance: .
CDR3nt: TGCGCCAGCAGCCAAGATAGCGGGGGCTTCAATGAGCAGTTCTTC
CDR3aa: CASSQDSGGFNEQFF

v_gene: TRBV20-1
d_gene: .
j_gene: TRBJ1-6
abundance: .
CDR3nt: TGCAGTGCAGACGAGGGGGCACCCCTCCACTTT
CDR3aa: CSADEGAPLHF

v_gene: TRBV28
d_gene: .
j_gene: TRBJ2-3
abundance: .
CDR3nt: TGTGCCAGCAGTTTAAGCCACACAGATACGCAGTATTTT
CDR3aa: CASSLSHTDTQYF

v_gene: TRBV6-2/TRBV6-3
d_gene: TRBD2
j_gene: TRBJ2-1
abundance: .
CDR3nt: TGTGCCAGCAGTTACGGCGGGAGTTCTAATGAGCAGTTCTTC
CDR3aa: CASSYGGSSNEQFF

v_gene: TRBV6-5
d_gene: TRBD1
j_gene: TRBJ1-1
abundance: .
CDR3nt: TGTGCCAGCAGGGACCAGGGGGTTGGAAACACTGAAGCTTTCTTT
CDR3aa: CASRDQGVGNTEAFF

v_gene: TRBV6-4
d_gene: TRBD1
j_gene: TRBJ2-2
abundance: .
CDR3nt: TGTGCCAGCAGTGTGGACAGGGCGAACACCGGGGAGCTGTTTTTT
CDR3aa: CASSVDRANTGELFF

v_gene: TRBV7-9
d_gene: TRBD1
j_gene: TRBJ1-1
abundance: .
CDR3nt: TGTGCCAGCAGCTCCGACAGGGGTAACACTGAAGCTTTCTTT
CDR3aa: CASSSDRGNTEAFF

v_gene: TRBV5-4
d_gene: TRBD1
j_gene: TRBJ1-2
abundance: few
CDR3nt: TGTGCCAGCAGCCTCGGAGGGTCAGGGGGCGAGAACTATGGCTACACCTTC
CDR3aa: CASSLGGSGGENYGYTF